This T cell receptor beta chain was recorded in a study of blood T cell repertoires in COVID-19. The wider study: Samples came from the United States, Italy and Spain, spanning acute and convalescent COVID-19. T cells, B-cell-depleted T cells, or PBMCs supplied cDNA or gDNA.

There are 17 residues in the CDR3. CDR1 and CDR2 from the germline V gene are LNHNV and YYDKDF (reference sequence). The V gene end was trimmed by 0 bases and the J gene end by 1 base; junction bases not matched to a gene: 6. Repertoires were generated with immunoSEQ multiplex PCR, while TCRdb's copy carries only in-frame clones and drops some. Altogether 90,000 to 120,000 clones are present, around four fifths being singletons, with the ten largest covering 4% to 5.5%. The rearrangement links TRBV15 to TRBJ1-3, with 7 bases that match TRBD1. This clonotype was sampled from a man between 60 and 70 years old with acute or convalescent COVID-19. The sequencing sample was made of peripheral blood. This CDR3 reads CATSRDRRGRSGNTIYF. CDR3 sequence (DNA): TGTGCCACCAGCAGAGATAGGAGGGGGCGGTCTGGAAACACCATATATTTT.